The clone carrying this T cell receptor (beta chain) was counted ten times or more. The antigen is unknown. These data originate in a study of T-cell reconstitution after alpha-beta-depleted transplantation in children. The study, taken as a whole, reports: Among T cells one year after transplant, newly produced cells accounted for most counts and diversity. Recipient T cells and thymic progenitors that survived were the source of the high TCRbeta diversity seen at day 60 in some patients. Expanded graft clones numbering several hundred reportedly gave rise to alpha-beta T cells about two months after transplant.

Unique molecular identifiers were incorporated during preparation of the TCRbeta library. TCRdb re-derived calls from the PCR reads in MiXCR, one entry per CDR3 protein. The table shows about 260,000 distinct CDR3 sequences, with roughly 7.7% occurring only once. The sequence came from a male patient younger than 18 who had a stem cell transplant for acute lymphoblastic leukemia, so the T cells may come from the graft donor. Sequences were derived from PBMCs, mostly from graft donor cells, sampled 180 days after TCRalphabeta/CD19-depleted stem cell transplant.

CDR3 coding DNA: TGTGCCAGCAGTTCCGGGACCCCCGGGACCAATGAGCAGTTCTTC. Translation gives CASSSGTPGTNEQFF. The gene calls are TRBV6-5 and TRBJ2-1; D may match TRBD1 or TRBD2 (5 bases each). The CDR3 contains 15 residues. Germline V lookup: CDR1 MNHEY, CDR2 SVGAGI. The V end lost 4 bases, the J end lost 6 bases, and 16 bases lay between the germline ends.